Described below is a single T cell receptor beta chain sequence and its context. Its specificity is unknown. The data were obtained in a study of regulatory T cells in long-lasting Graves disease. Study-wide results and limits: Persistent Graves' patients showed reduced TCR diversity versus newly diagnosed patients.

Libraries of TCR beta came from iRepertoire HTBI primers plus Arm-PCR of CDR3 regions. A single record per CDR3 protein comes from TCRdb applying MiXCR to the multiplex PCR reads. The top ten clones hold over 7% of a sample with some 490,000 distinct CDR3 sequences, 9.5% to 15% of them seen once. The sample's time point: newly diagnosed GD, antithyroid drugs for less than 3 months. TCR sequences were obtained from RNA taken from PBMCs. The patients were drawn from one endocrinology department in Xi'an, China. CDR3 size: 15 residues. Germline loops: CDR1 SGHKS, CDR2 YYEKEE (reference sequence). The sample was also reused in another study, on T cells in Graves' hyperthyroidism and ophthalmopathy. That paper adds: Every diagnosis used clinical symptoms, serum thyroxine and TRAb, thyroid ultrasound and orbital computed tomography.

The input for sequencing was peripheral blood mononuclear cells (PBMCs), taken at new diagnosis, from a patient treated with antithyroid drugs. The clonotype originates from a woman between 25 and 40 years old with Graves disease. The chain couples TRBV5-5 to TRBJ2-1; D gene unclear. The better agreement between TRBJ2-5 and the DNA end casts doubt on the J call. The CDR3 nucleotides read TGTGCCAGCAGTTGGCGGAACCCTCTGAGGGAGACCCAGTACTTC. Translated: CASSWRNPLRETQYF.